The entry below describes one TCR beta chain. This clone appeared a few times. Its target antigen remains unknown. Per-nucleotide qualities are absent, and no much larger clonotype sits a single base away. What the treatment or condition label conveys for this sample: oral pan-JAK inhibitor, 5-10 mg twice daily. Lesional scalp punch biopsies and peripheral blood were collected from alopecia areata patients. PBMCs were separated by density centrifugation and stained for CD3, CD4 and CD8, after which CD4+ and CD8+ T cells were sorted on a FACSAria. The method was the immunoSEQ multiplex PCR assay. RNA was extracted from all samples and reverse transcribed into cDNA, which served as template for TCR sequencing. SuperScript III was used to make first-strand cDNA, primed with a 2:1 mix of oligo-dT and random hexamers. Amplification bias was assessed with a synthetic immune receptor repertoire, and residual bias was removed computationally. As for the authors' bioinformatics: Raw reads were preprocessed to remove errors, and CDR3 was defined by IMGT conventions from the conserved cysteine to phenylalanine. Clonality was computed by normalizing Shannon entropy by log2 of the number of productive unique TCRs and subtracting the result from 1. Whether each scalp clone was CD4 or CD8 was inferred by checking scalp TCRbeta sequences against the CD4 and CD8 repertoires from sorted blood. This is the immuneACCESS table as TCRdb keeps it, with only in-frame sequences that have V and J called. A part of the clones is gone; compared with another copy, unresolved V genes explain less than half, and the rest is unexplained. That table supplies the V and J calls and clone size; D and trimming were determined from the DNA. For this sample the table gives about 200,000 clones, of which 35% to 45% were detected only once. The top ten constitute 0.48% of the sample.

The sample is drawn from a study of CD8+ T cells in alopecia areata (dated by TCRdb to 2017 to 2018). Concerning the study at large: The treated patients took part in an open-label pilot trial in which moderate-to-severe alopecia areata was treated with oral tofacitinib at 5 to 10 mg twice daily. Scalp clonality was compared across normal scalp (n=4), patchy alopecia areata scalp (n=8), and alopecia totalis/universalis scalp (n=8). TCRbeta CDR3 regions were amplified by immunoSEQ multiplex PCR using 35 Vbeta forward and 13 Jbeta reverse primers. Patients on tofacitinib were biopsied at baseline and after 4 and 24 weeks of treatment, and several of the patients also had a later scalp biopsy. For the treated patients, the SALT score, which quantifies what percentage of scalp surface area is affected, served as the measure of disease severity. Tofacitinib was given for 6 to 18 months, followed by 6 months of follow-up off drug to assess delayed response and recurrence. RNA came from the PAXgene miRNA kit for fixed scalp, the miRNeasy kit for PBMCs, and the RNeasy kit for mouse skin. Scalp tissue and sorted CD4+ and CD8+ peripheral blood T cells from patchy and totalis/universalis alopecia areata patients and from healthy controls were covered by human TCRbeta sequencing. To study T cell clonal expansion in alopecia areata, the researchers applied high-throughput TCRbeta sequencing to both the C3H/HeJ mouse model and human patients. Study-level results and caveats: Lesional scalp, especially in alopecia totalis/universalis, showed higher clonality and more expanded CD8+ clones than normal scalp, suggesting antigenic drive. Because the treated cohort was small and had only one nonresponder, larger studies are needed to examine links between baseline CD8+ expansion and response. Shared TCR sequences between patients were less evident than in mice, which may be partly attributable to HLA diversity in the patient population. Unlike mouse skin, where gammadelta T cells dominate, normal human skin contains resident alphabeta T cells that get sequenced too, which complicates analysis of the scalp TCR repertoire. With tofacitinib, both scalp clonality and the number of expanded CD8+ clones among the top 100 scalp clones went down significantly. During tofacitinib treatment, many expanded lesional clones stuck around in both scalp and blood, and this persistence may partly explain why relapse happens after treatment is stopped.

The CDR3 sequence holds 12 residues, the cysteine and phenylalanine included. The retained sequence is limited to the CDR3, 36 bases, with the frame set at the first base. The germline V gene sets CDR1 to SQVTM and CDR2 to ANQGSEA. The clonotype comes from a human donor with alopecia areata. The material sequenced was CD4+ T cells sorted from blood, taken at approximately week 30, from a patient treated with tofacitinib. The chain couples TRBV29-1 to TRBJ2-6; the D gene lacks a confident call. This receptor has the CDR3 CASRSGANVLTF. Here is the DNA: TGCGCAAGTCGATCTGGGGCCAACGTCCTGACTTTC.